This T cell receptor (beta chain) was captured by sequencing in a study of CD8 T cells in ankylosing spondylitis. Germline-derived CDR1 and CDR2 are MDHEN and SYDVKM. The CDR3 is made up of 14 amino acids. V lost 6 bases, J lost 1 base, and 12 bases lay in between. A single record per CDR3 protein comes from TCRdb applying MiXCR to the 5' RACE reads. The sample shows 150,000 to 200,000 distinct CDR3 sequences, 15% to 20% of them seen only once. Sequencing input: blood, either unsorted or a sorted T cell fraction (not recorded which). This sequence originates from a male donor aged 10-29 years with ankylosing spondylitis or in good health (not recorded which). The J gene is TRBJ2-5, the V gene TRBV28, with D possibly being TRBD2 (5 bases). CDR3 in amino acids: CASSPADPQETQYF. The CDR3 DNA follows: TGTGCCAGCAGCCCAGCGGACCCCCAAGAGACCCAGTACTTC.